This passage covers 21 T cell receptor beta chains from one sample sequenced in a study of blood T cell repertoires in COVID-19. Assay: immunoSEQ multiplex PCR; the TCRdb copy retains only in-frame clones and omits some. The sample yields some 370,000 clones, roughly 90% seen once. The specimen sequenced was peripheral blood. Receptors originate from a middle-aged man with acute or convalescent COVID-19.

This chain joins TRBV25-1 and TRBJ1-4; a weak D match, TRBD1 (6 bases). This CDR3 spans 15 amino acids. The germline gives CDR1 MGHDK, CDR2 SYGVNS. Trimming stripped 6 bases from V and 8 bases from J, with 19 bases between. The CDR3 loop is CASSVNRDLGEKLFF. The CDR3 nucleotides are TGTGCCAGCAGCGTGAACAGGGATTTAGGAGAAAAACTGTTTTTT.

The sample holds a few counts of this clone. J is TRBJ1-5 and V is TRBV12-3 or TRBV12-4; perhaps TRBD1 as D (5 bases). CDR3 length: 11 amino acids. V was clipped by 5 bases and J by 6 bases, with 5 bases between them. The CDR3 here is CASSQGQPQHF. Here the CDR3 DNA reads TGTGCCAGCAGTCAGGGTCAGCCCCAGCATTTT.

The chain couples TRBV6-5 to TRBJ1-1; D is unclear. The length of the CDR3 is 13 residues. Trimming shortened V by 3 bases and J by 6 bases, and 11 bases separated the two germline ends. CDR1 MNHEY and CDR2 SVGAGI come from the germline V gene. The CDR3 reads CASSYEQDSEAFF. The CDR3 nucleotides are TGTGCCAGCAGTTATGAGCAGGACTCTGAAGCTTTCTTT.

This clone showed up just a few times. V and J are TRBV19 and TRBJ1-1; D call uncertain. CDR1 is LNHDA, CDR2 SQIVND, per germline (reference sequence). Trimming removed 5 bases at V and 5 bases at J, with 18 bases between. The CDR3 consists of 15 residues. The CDR3 region is CASSSAGRRQTEAFF. The CDR3 DNA sequence: TGTGCCAGTAGTTCTGCTGGGAGAAGACAAACTGAAGCTTTCTTT.

V usage is TRBV15 and J usage is TRBJ1-3; no clear D gene. V was pared by 0 bases and J by 6 bases, with 9 bases between. This CDR3 contains 14 residues. Germline V CDR1 and CDR2: LNHNV, YYDKDF (reference sequence). CDR3 sequence reads: CATSRDLAANTIYF. Here the CDR3 DNA reads TGTGCCACCAGCAGAGATCTGGCGGCAAACACCATATATTTT. Using reference TRBV15 and TRBJ1-3 for the parts outside the CDR3, the full variable domain is DAMVIQNPRYQVTQFGKPVTLSCSQTLNHNVMYWYQQKSSQAPKLLFHYYDKDFNNEADTPDNFQSRRPNTSFCFLDIRSPGLGDTAMYLCATSRDLAANTIYFGEGSWLTVV.

Comments on this clone: The same CDR3 also results from other DNA sequences found in this sample. This sequence joins TRBV12-3 or TRBV12-4 and TRBJ1-5; no definite D call. CDR3 length: 13 amino acids. V lost 6 bases to trimming and J lost 2 bases, with 8 bases between them. CDR3 in amino acids: CASRDTGNQPQHF. The CDR3 region has the DNA TGTGCCAGCAGGGATACAGGCAATCAGCCCCAGCATTTT.

The chain couples TRBV30 to TRBJ1-5, with a weak D call TRBD1 (6 bases). CDR3 length: 15 amino acids. Germline V CDR1 and CDR2: GTSNPN, SVGIG (reference sequence). Trimming removed 3 bases from V and 2 bases from J, with 14 bases in between. In DNA, the CDR3 is TGTGCCTGGAGAAGGCCCGGGACACGCAATCAGCCCCAGCATTTT. Translating gives CAWRRPGTRNQPQHF.

V and J are TRBV3-1 (or the pseudogene TRBV3-2) and TRBJ1-1; 7 nucleotides match TRBD1. CDR3 length: 18 amino acids. After removal of 0 bases from V and 1 base from J, the junction contained 11 bases not matched to a gene. Germline V gives CDR1 LGHDT, CDR2 YNNKEL (reference sequence). The CDR3 is CASSQDQETGDENTEAFF. The CDR3 nucleotides are TGTGCCAGCAGCCAAGACCAGGAAACAGGGGACGAGAACACTGAAGCTTTCTTT.

Note on this clone: This same CDR3 is encoded by further DNA sequences in the sample. This chain links TRBV7-3 with TRBJ2-3, with D unclear. The length of the CDR3 is 13 residues. Germline CDR1 is SGHTA and CDR2 is FQGTGA. V was shortened by 4 bases and J by 1 base, with 6 bases between the two germline ends. The CDR3 here is CASSSSGTDTQYF. The CDR3 coding sequence is TGTGCCAGCAGCTCTTCGGGCACAGATACGCAGTATTTT.

J is TRBJ1-3 and V is TRBV6-5, with D tentatively TRBD1 (5 bases). V was cut by 6 bases and J by 2 bases, with 14 bases left in between. The CDR3 contains 15 residues. The germline CDR1 and CDR2 sequences are MNHEY and SVGAGI. This chain's CDR3 is CASRLSGEAGNTIYF. The CDR3 DNA reads TGTGCCAGCAGGCTATCGGGGGAGGCTGGAAACACCATATATTTT.

The chain joins TRBV28 to TRBJ2-7, with TRBD2 matching over 10 bases. J gave up 2 bases and V 2 bases, and 6 bases lay outside the gene matches. There are 16 residues in the CDR3. Per germline, CDR1 MDHEN and CDR2 SYDVKM. The CDR3: CASSLRLAGVAYEQYF. CDR3 in DNA: TGTGCCAGCAGTTTAAGGCTAGCGGGGGTAGCCTACGAGCAGTACTTC.

The chain uses TRBV29-1 and TRBJ2-1; 13 bases align to TRBD2. Germline lookup yields CDR1 SQVTM and CDR2 ANQGSEA. The CDR3 is made up of 16 amino acids. With 7 bases clipped from V and 0 bases from J, the junction kept 6 bases outside the gene matches. This CDR3 is CSASGLAGSSYNEQFF. As DNA, the CDR3 is TGCAGCGCCTCGGGACTAGCGGGGAGCTCCTACAATGAGCAGTTCTTC.

The J gene is TRBJ1-1, the V gene TRBV6-6; TRBD1 aligns across 7 bases. The V segment lost 4 bases and the J segment 1 base; nucleotides outside the gene matches: 3. Looked up from germline, CDR1 is MNHNY and CDR2 is SVGAGI (reference sequence). This CDR3 contains 14 residues. The CDR3 sequence: CASSSRDRNTEAFF. In DNA form, the CDR3 reads TGTGCCAGCAGTTCCAGGGACAGGAACACTGAAGCTTTCTTT.

This sequence joins TRBV27 and TRBJ2-3; the match to TRBD2 covers 13 bases. CDR1 and CDR2 (germline): MNHEY, SMNVEV (reference sequence). The CDR3 loop spans 15 amino acids. The V and J ends lost 5 bases and 6 bases, in that order; junction bases with no gene match: 5. CDR3 nucleotides: TGTGCCAGCAGTGCCGGGACTAGCGGGGCGGATACGCAGTATTTT. Amino acid sequence: CASSAGTSGADTQYF.

The rearrangement links TRBV11-1 to TRBJ1-2, with 8 nucleotides matching TRBD1. The V segment lost 4 bases and the J segment 3 bases; nucleotides outside the gene matches: 4. The CDR3 sequence is 14 residues long. CDR1 SGHAT and CDR2 FQDESV come from the germline V gene (reference sequence). CDR3 in DNA: TGTGCCAGCAGCTCAGACAGGGGTGACTATGGCTACACCTTC. It encodes CASSSDRGDYGYTF.

The chain carries TRBV25-1 and TRBJ2-2; possible D gene TRBD2, 6 bases. V lost 8 bases and J 6 bases, leaving 22 bases between the germline ends. Germline CDR1 is MGHDK and CDR2 is SYGVNS. The CDR3 extends over 16 amino acids. CDR3 nucleotides: TGTGCCAGCGGTAGGAACGGGGCAGGAGGGTCCGGGGAGCTGTTTTTT. This translates into CASGRNGAGGSGELFF.

CDR3 amino acids: CASSQLGTSGGSTGELFF. The CDR3 bases are TGTGCCAGCAGCCAACTGGGGACTAGCGGGGGGAGCACCGGGGAGCTGTTTTTT. V usage is TRBV3-1 (or the pseudogene TRBV3-2) and J usage is TRBJ2-2; TRBD2 matches at 15 bases. This CDR3 region has 18 residues. CDR1 and CDR2 from the germline V gene are LGHDT and YNNKEL (reference sequence). Germline trimming cut 2 bases from V and 4 bases from J; bases unmatched to any gene: 5.

The chain is built from TRBV5-1 and TRBJ2-7, with D perhaps TRBD2 (5 bases). The germline gives CDR1 SGHRS, CDR2 YFSETQ. Trimming shortened V by 1 base and J by 7 bases, and 12 bases separated the two germline ends. The CDR3 spans 13 residues. For the CDR3, the DNA is TGCGCCAGCAGCTTGTTGGAGGTAGCTGAGCAGTACTTC. Protein sequence: CASSLLEVAEQYF.

The rearrangement uses TRBV14 and TRBJ1-1, with a tentative D call TRBD1 (5 bases). The CDR3 is 14 amino acids. CDR1 SGHDN and CDR2 FVKESK come from the germline V gene. V gave up 4 bases and J gave up 3 bases, with 12 bases separating them. CDR3 sequence reads: CASSPPRGYTEAFF. In DNA, the CDR3 is TGTGCCAGCAGCCCCCCTCGGGGGTACACTGAAGCTTTCTTT. Based on the CDR3 plus reference TRBV14 and TRBJ1-1, the full variable domain is EAGVTQFPSHSVIEKGQTVTLRCDPISGHDNLYWYRRVMGKEIKFLLHFVKESKQDESGMPNNRFLAERTGGTYSTLKVQPAELEDSGVYFCASSPPRGYTEAFFGQGTRLTVV.

CDR3 in DNA: TGTGCCAGCACATGGGGACAGGGTTACGAGCAGTACTTC. This encodes CASTWGQGYEQYF. The chain links TRBV2 to TRBJ2-7; 9 nucleotides agree with TRBD1. The junction had 5 bases not matched to a gene; V was cut back by 7 bases and J by 4 bases. The germline gives CDR1 SNHLY, CDR2 FYNNEI. The CDR3 extends over 13 amino acids.

The rearrangement uses TRBV7-9 and TRBJ1-1; D not resolved. CDR3 length: 14 amino acids. V gave up 1 base and J gave up 8 bases, with 14 bases separating them. Germline values: CDR1 SEHNR, CDR2 FQNEAQ (reference sequence). Here the CDR3 DNA reads TGTGCCAGCAGCTTAGATAGTGGTGTCCGGGAAGCTTTCTTT. Amino acids: CASSLDSGVREAFF.